Each of the 5 T cell receptor beta chains below was sequenced from the same sample in a study of tumor-infiltrating lymphocytes in primary liver carcinoma. Germline DNA was also extracted, with blood RNA taken from unsorted whole blood. Total RNA (roughly 0.45 ug) served as template for TCR beta cDNA synthesis primed by a constant-region primer. Three nested multiplex PCR rounds, a slightly modified ARM-PCR method, built the TCR beta libraries. The two initial PCR rounds, nine to eleven cycles each, used TRBV1-TRBV30 forward and C-beta reverse primers. MiXCR was run by TCRdb on the multiplex PCR reads, yielding one entry per CDR3 protein. Of fewer than 350,000 distinct CDR3 sequences listed, less than 65% are singletons. The sequenced material came from peripheral blood. These receptors all come from a man between 40 and 49 years old with primary liver carcinoma and hepatitis B virus infection.

This clonotype was recorded a few times. The V call is TRBV5-5, the J call TRBJ1-4, with D unresolved. Germline V CDR1 and CDR2: SGHKS, YYEKEE (reference sequence). The CDR3 contains 13 residues. The ends were cut back, 0 bases at V and 7 bases at J, with 7 bases in the middle. This CDR3 is CASSLVTTEKLFF. In DNA, the CDR3 is TGTGCCAGCAGCTTGGTTACAACTGAAAAACTGTTTTTT. Full variable domain (outside the CDR3, taken from reference TRBV5-5 and TRBJ1-4): DAGVTQSPTHLIKTRGQQVTLRCSPISGHKSVSWYQQVLGQGPQFIFQYYEKEERGRGNFPDRFSARQFPNYSSELNVNALLLGDSALYLCASSLVTTEKLFFGSGTQLSVL.

V gene TRBV2 combines with J gene TRBJ2-2; no firm D call. The CDR3 spans 14 residues. The V and J ends lost 7 bases and 1 base respectively, with 10 bases between them. The germline CDR1 and CDR2 sequences are SNHLY and FYNNEI. The DNA of the CDR3 is TGTGCCAGCACCGGTAAAGGGAACACCGGGGAGCTGTTTTTT. It specifies CASTGKGNTGELFF.

On this clonotype itself: The junction differs from germline at one of its ends, possibly a read error. The gene calls are TRBV11-2 and TRBJ2-3, with TRBD2 identical over 10 bases. This CDR3 region has 14 residues. Germline values: CDR1 SGHAT, CDR2 FQNNGV. The CDR3 nucleotides are TGTGCTAGCAACAGAGTAGCGGGAGGCCAAACGCAGTATTTT. The encoded protein is CASNRVAGGQTQYF.

The sample holds many counts of this clonotype. This may be a read error: a much more frequent sequence differs by one nucleotide. The CDR3 end shows no conserved phenylalanine or tryptophan, and so a read error is likely. The V and J genes are TRBV11-2 and TRBJ2-7; a weak D match, TRBD2 (6 bases). The CDR3 is 14 residues long. The V end lost 5 bases, the J end lost 1 base, and 12 bases lay between the germline ends. The germline gives CDR1 SGHAT, CDR2 FQNNGV. CDR3 DNA sequence: TGTGCCAGCAGCACCGGGACTGGATCCTACGAGCAGTACCTC. Encoded protein: CASSTGTGSYEQYL.

With respect to this clonotype: A clone one base away is much larger, so this may be a read error. The gene calls are TRBV4-1 and TRBJ1-3, with D possibly being TRBD1 (5 bases). V dropped 1 base and J dropped 0 bases, with 13 bases sitting between them. Looked up from germline, CDR1 is MGHRA and CDR2 is YSYEKL. The CDR3 is 17 amino acids. CDR3 sequence (DNA): TGCGCCAGCAGCCAAGGATGGGGGGGTGTCTCTGGAAACACCATATATTTT. The encoded protein is CASSQGWGGVSGNTIYF.